This TCR beta chain was recovered during a study of T cell repertoires in cytomegalovirus infection. Overall study: CMV epitopes that were recently identified and HLA-C-restricted were used alongside well-studied HLA-B-restricted ones. Findings of the study overall: Using cumulative public TCR beta family frequency, the authors identified those who carried CMV together with the relevant HLA.

Notes on this clonotype: Its antigen remains unknown.

TCRdb re-called the reads with MiXCR, one entry per CDR3 protein. The data show 700,000 to 850,000 distinct CDR3 sequences, with approximately 32% seen just once and 9.5% to 15% held by the top ten. V shed 4 bases, J shed 11 bases, and the junction held 15 bases outside the gene matches. CDR3 size: 15 residues. In germline, CDR1 is SGHTS, CDR2 YDEGEE. The source of this sequence is a human donor in good health (CMV status not recorded). Some clones in this sample may be carry-over from other donors' samples. The rearrangement uses TRBV5-8 and TRBJ1-5; 7 positions match TRBD1. The specimen comprised cultured CD8+ T cells from PBMCs, sampled from culture after CMV antigen stimulation. This chain's CDR3 is CASSLRQGGQKAQHF. In DNA, the CDR3 is TGTGCCAGCAGCCTGCGACAGGGAGGACAGAAGGCCCAGCATTTT.